This passage covers 20 T cell receptor beta chains from one sample sequenced in a study of human T cells and chemical hapten exposure. Time point given: patch test 2, 6 weeks after DPC sensitization. As to treatment: therapeutic diphenylcyclopropenone sensitization with weekly scalp DPC. One entry per CDR3 protein, called by TCRdb with MiXCR from the RACE reads. The sample shows 70,000 to 95,000 distinct CDR3 sequences, less than 8.5% of them seen only once. The sequencing used whole blood, collected in connection with sensitization to the hapten diphenylcyclopropenone (DPC). These receptor sequences come from a woman between 25 and 40 years old with alopecia areata. Some clones in this sample may be carry-over from other donors' samples.

This clonotype was recorded at least ten times. The rearrangement uses TRBV12-3 or TRBV12-4 and TRBJ2-5; the D gene could be TRBD1 or TRBD2 (5 bases each). With 6 bases removed from V and 3 bases from J, the gap between germline ends came to 14 bases. The CDR3 has 14 amino acids. The DNA of the CDR3 is TGTGCCAGCAGGCGTGGGGGTACTGAAGAGACCCAGTACTTC. Protein sequence: CASRRGGTEETQYF.

This clonotype occurred a few times. The chain links TRBV2 to TRBJ1-5; 9 nucleotides align to TRBD1. The CDR3 runs to 21 residues. Germline V gene lookup returns CDR1 SNHLY and CDR2 FYNNEI. The V and J ends lost 0 bases and 2 bases, in that order; junction bases with no gene match: 17. CDR3 in amino acids: CASSEANRGLTREPGNQPQHF. The CDR3 region has the DNA TGTGCCAGCAGTGAAGCGAACAGGGGGCTTACGCGCGAACCCGGCAATCAGCCCCAGCATTTT.

The table lists this clonotype with many counts. This chain joins TRBV29-1 and TRBJ1-1, with D perhaps TRBD1 (5 bases). From germline, CDR1 is SQVTM and CDR2 ANQGSEA. The CDR3 covers 14 residues. V shed 4 bases and J shed 5 bases, with 17 bases lying between them. The CDR3 sequence: CSVVGAGLRTEAFF. CDR3 nucleotide sequence: TGCAGCGTTGTAGGGGCGGGTTTGAGAACTGAAGCTTTCTTT.

The chain combines TRBV4-1 with TRBJ1-2; perhaps TRBD1 as D (5 bases). Between the trimmed V and J ends, which lost 3 bases and 4 bases, there was a span of 18 bases. Germline V gene lookup returns CDR1 MGHRA and CDR2 YSYEKL. The CDR3 length is 16 residues. The CDR3 DNA is TGCGCCAGCAGCCAGGGGCGGGCGGATTTCGGCTATGGCTACACCTTC. Its protein product is CASSQGRADFGYGYTF.

The table lists this clonotype with many counts. V gene TRBV12-3 or TRBV12-4 combines with J gene TRBJ1-1; D gene ambiguous. The CDR3 contains 13 residues. V was pared by 5 bases and J by 0 bases, with 7 bases between. The CDR3 DNA reads TGTGCCAGCAGTGGTCACCTGAACACTGAAGCTTTCTTT. Translating it yields CASSGHLNTEAFF.

This clonotype has a handful of counts. CDR3 sequence (DNA): TGTGCCAGCAGCTCCCGCGAGGCGGGCGGACGCGGGAACACTGAAGCTTTCTTT. It codes for CASSSREAGGRGNTEAFF. The J gene is TRBJ1-1, the V gene TRBV7-8; no clear D. The ends were cut back, 4 bases at V and 1 base at J, with 22 bases in the middle. In germline, CDR1 is SGHVS, CDR2 FQNEAQ. CDR3 length: 18 amino acids.

The genes are TRBV30 and TRBJ1-5; D gene uncertain. The CDR3 has 13 residues. The V gene lost 3 bases and the J gene lost 4 bases, with 10 bases spanning the gap. Germline V CDR1 and CDR2: GTSNPN, SVGIG (reference sequence). CDR3 sequence: CAWRGAGNQPQHF. The CDR3, as DNA: TGTGCCTGGAGGGGCGCGGGGAATCAGCCCCAGCATTTT.

This clonotype showed up many times. The genes are TRBV7-7 and TRBJ2-1, with 15 bases matching TRBD2. CDR3 length: 16 residues. Germline lookup yields CDR1 SSHAT and CDR2 FNYEAQ (reference sequence). Germline trimming cut 5 bases from V and 7 bases from J; bases unmatched to any gene: 6. The CDR3: CASSEGLAGGVNEQFF. The CDR3 DNA reads as TGTGCCAGCAGCGAGGGACTAGCGGGGGGCGTAAATGAGCAGTTCTTC.

This clonotype was recorded a few times. The rearrangement uses TRBV6-5 and TRBJ2-7; D is possibly TRBD1 (6 bases). Germline CDR1 is MNHEY and CDR2 is SVGAGI. The CDR3 is made up of 15 amino acids. V was cut by 2 bases and J by 2 bases, with 13 bases left in between. The CDR3 sequence is CASSYGDTSTYEQYF. The CDR3 DNA sequence: TGTGCCAGCAGTTACGGGGACACATCAACCTACGAGCAGTACTTC.

Ten or more counts support this clonotype. The chain is built from TRBV7-6 and TRBJ2-3; D might be TRBD1 (5 bases). Germline V CDR1 and CDR2: SGHVS, FNYEAQ. Trimming left V 2 bases short and J 2 bases short, with 14 bases between. CDR3 length: 16 amino acids. The CDR3: CASSLFVRGNTDTQYF. The DNA for the CDR3 is TGTGCCAGCAGCTTATTTGTTAGGGGTAACACAGATACGCAGTATTTT.

This rearrangement joins TRBV7-9 to TRBJ1-3, with D hard to call. The germline V and J ends were trimmed by 3 bases and 0 bases, with 6 bases remaining between them. Germline loops: CDR1 SEHNR, CDR2 FQNEAQ (reference sequence). The CDR3 is 14 amino acids. CDR3 sequence: CASSLPISGNTIYF. The CDR3 DNA reads TGTGCCAGCAGCTTGCCGATCTCTGGAAACACCATATATTTT.

The rearrangement links TRBV5-1 to TRBJ2-5; D gene unclear. The germline V and J ends were trimmed by 0 bases and 0 bases, with 12 bases remaining between them. The CDR3 spans 16 residues. Germline V gives CDR1 SGHRS, CDR2 YFSETQ. The DNA for the CDR3 is TGCGCCAGCAGCTTGGCCCCCGCAGCAAACCAAGAGACCCAGTACTTC. Its translation is CASSLAPAANQETQYF.

V and J are TRBV5-1 and TRBJ1-1; D remains ambiguous. This CDR3 spans 13 amino acids. The germline V and J ends were trimmed by 1 base and 5 bases, with 9 bases remaining between them. Per the germline V gene, CDR1 is SGHRS and CDR2 is YFSETQ. CDR3 DNA sequence: TGCGCCAGCAGCTTGAGTGGTAGGACTGAAGCTTTCTTT. It is translated as CASSLSGRTEAFF.

This clonotype was observed a handful of times. The genes are TRBV6-2 or TRBV6-3 and TRBJ2-7, with TRBD2 matching over 8 bases. CDR3 length: 12 amino acids. With 7 bases clipped from V and 8 bases from J, the junction kept 7 bases outside the gene matches. The germline CDR1 and CDR2 sequences are MNHEY and SVGEGT. For the CDR3, the DNA is TGTGCCAGCACCAACCGGGAGGGGAAGCAGTACTTC. Its protein is CASTNREGKQYF.

This clonotype occurred many times. The chain carries TRBV12-3 or TRBV12-4 and TRBJ1-2, with unresolved D. V was cut by 3 bases and J by 5 bases, with 13 bases left in between. The CDR3 has 14 residues. The CDR3 nucleotides are TGTGCCAGCAGTTTTCTAGCCGGCGTTTATGGCTACACCTTC. Protein product: CASSFLAGVYGYTF.

This clonotype was seen a few times. The rearrangement joins TRBV5-4 to TRBJ2-2, with 7 positions matching TRBD1. The germline V gene has CDR1 SGHNT and CDR2 YYREEE (reference sequence). The CDR3 sequence is 17 residues long. J was trimmed by 5 bases and V by 1 base; bases with no gene match: 11. DNA for the CDR3: TGTGCCAGCAGCTTGCCGGGACAGAGGGCTCAGACCGGGGAGCTGTTTTTT. Its translation: CASSLPGQRAQTGELFF.

This clonotype was detected ten times or more. The genes are TRBV12-3 or TRBV12-4 and TRBJ1-3; D unclear. The CDR3 is made up of 12 amino acids. The ends were cut back, 2 bases at V and 9 bases at J, with 8 bases in the middle. CDR3 coding DNA: TGTGCCAGCAGTTTATCGGAGGGCACCATATATTTT. It encodes CASSLSEGTIYF.

This clonotype was seen many times. The chain couples TRBV25-1 to TRBJ1-1, with a tentative D call TRBD1 (6 bases). CDR1 MGHDK and CDR2 SYGVNS come from the germline V gene. The ends were cut back, 2 bases at V and 8 bases at J, with 6 bases in the middle. The CDR3 spans 11 residues. The DNA for the CDR3 is TGTGCCAGCAGTGAAGGACAGGAAGCTTTCTTT. Amino acid sequence: CASSEGQEAFF.

This clonotype was observed at least ten times. The J gene is TRBJ2-1, the V gene TRBV29-1; TRBD2 might be the D (5 bases). V dropped 3 bases and J dropped 12 bases, with 9 bases sitting between them. The CDR3 spans 10 residues. Germline V lookup: CDR1 SQVTM, CDR2 ANQGSEA. CDR3 sequence reads: CSVEWGVQFF. As DNA, the CDR3 is TGCAGCGTTGAGTGGGGAGTGCAGTTCTTC.

This clonotype was observed at least ten times. The CDR3 region is CASSAYQRFPWEAFF. In DNA form, the CDR3 reads TGTGCCAGCAGTGCCTATCAAAGGTTTCCGTGGGAAGCTTTCTTT. The rearrangement uses TRBV6-1 and TRBJ1-1; D gene uncertain. V was shortened by 4 bases and J by 8 bases, with 20 bases between the two germline ends. CDR1 MNHNS and CDR2 SASEGT come from the germline V gene. The CDR3 sequence is 15 residues long.